The T cell receptor beta chain described here comes from a study of beta chain features in type 1 diabetes. A remark on this clone: The antigen remains unidentified.

From germline, CDR1 is ENHRY and CDR2 SYGVKD. The CDR3 is 10 residues long. The germline V and J ends were trimmed by 8 bases and 5 bases, with 6 bases remaining between them. The study, taken as a whole, reports: In comparison with healthy donors, patients had naive, central memory and Treg TCRB repertoires that appeared more similar.

Since all of the isolated RNA was reverse transcribed, expressed TCRB transcripts were what got sequenced. Clones were read by immunoSEQ multiplex PCR, and TCRdb kept only the in-frame ones, dropping some. The sample shows hundreds of thousands of clones, around a sixth of them seen only once. Cells sorted by CD45RO/CCR7/CD25/CD127/CD95/CD27 comprised CD4+ naive, central memory, regulatory and stem cell-like memory cells. V gene TRBV10-3 combines with J gene TRBJ1-2; unclear D gene. The sample comprised naive CD4+ T cells from blood. This TCR derives from a man aged 18 to 29 in good health. CDR3 in amino acids: CAIGGYGYTF. In nucleotides, the CDR3 is TGTGCCATCGGAGGGTATGGCTACACCTTC.